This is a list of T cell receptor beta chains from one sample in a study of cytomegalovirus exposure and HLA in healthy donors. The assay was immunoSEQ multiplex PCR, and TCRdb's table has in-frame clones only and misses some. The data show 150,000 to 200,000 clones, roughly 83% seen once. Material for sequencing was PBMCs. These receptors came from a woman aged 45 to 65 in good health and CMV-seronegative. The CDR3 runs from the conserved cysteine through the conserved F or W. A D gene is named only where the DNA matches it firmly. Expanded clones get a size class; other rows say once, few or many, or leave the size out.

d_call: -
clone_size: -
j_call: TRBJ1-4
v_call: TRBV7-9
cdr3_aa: CASSLDREGEKLFF
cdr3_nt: TGTGCCAGCAGCTTAGACAGGGAGGGAGAAAAACTGTTTTTT

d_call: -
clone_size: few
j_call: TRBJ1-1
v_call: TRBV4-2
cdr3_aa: CASSVLMGDLDTEAFF
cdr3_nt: TGTGCCAGCAGCGTGCTGATGGGGGACTTAGACACTGAAGCTTTCTTT

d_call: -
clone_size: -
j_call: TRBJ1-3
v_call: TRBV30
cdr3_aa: CAWAGEDGNTIYF
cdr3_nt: TGTGCCTGGGCCGGGGAGGATGGAAACACCATATATTTT

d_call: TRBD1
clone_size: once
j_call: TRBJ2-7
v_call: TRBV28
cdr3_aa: CASSLASGTGYEQYF
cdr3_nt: TGTGCCAGCAGTTTAGCCTCCGGGACAGGGTACGAGCAGTACTTC

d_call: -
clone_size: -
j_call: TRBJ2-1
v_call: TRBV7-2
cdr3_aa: CASSSVRSSYNEQFF
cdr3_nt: TGTGCCAGCAGCTCTGTGCGGAGCTCCTACAATGAGCAGTTCTTC

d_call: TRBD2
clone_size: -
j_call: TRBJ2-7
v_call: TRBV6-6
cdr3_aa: CASSLTSGYEQYF
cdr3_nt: TGTGCCAGCAGCCTCACTAGCGGCTACGAGCAGTACTTC

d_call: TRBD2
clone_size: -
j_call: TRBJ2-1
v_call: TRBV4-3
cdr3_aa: CASSQGTSGEINEQFF
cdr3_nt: TGCGCCAGCAGCCAAGGGACCAGCGGGGAAATCAATGAGCAGTTCTTC

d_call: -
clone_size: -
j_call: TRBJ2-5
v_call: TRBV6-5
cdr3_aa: CASSSGGLSQETQYF
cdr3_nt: TGTGCCAGCTCCTCGGGCGGGCTTTCCCAAGAGACCCAGTACTTC

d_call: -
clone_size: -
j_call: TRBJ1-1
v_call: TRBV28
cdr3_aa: CASSAPGLKNTEAFF
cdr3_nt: TGTGCCAGCAGCGCCCCGGGTCTCAAGAACACTGAAGCTTTCTTT

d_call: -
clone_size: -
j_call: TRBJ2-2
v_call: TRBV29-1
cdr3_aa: CSVDTGELFF
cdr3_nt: TGCAGCGTCGACACCGGGGAGCTGTTTTTT

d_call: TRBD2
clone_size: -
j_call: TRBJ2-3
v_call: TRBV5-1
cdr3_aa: CASSLDRLAGNTDTQYF
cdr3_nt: TGCGCCAGCAGCTTGGATCGGCTAGCGGGGAACACAGATACGCAGTATTTT

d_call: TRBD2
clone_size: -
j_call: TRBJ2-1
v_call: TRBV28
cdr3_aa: CASRPAGLGYNEQFF
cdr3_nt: TGTGCCAGCAGACCGGCGGGACTAGGATACAATGAGCAGTTCTTC

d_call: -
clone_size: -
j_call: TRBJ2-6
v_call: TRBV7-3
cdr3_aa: CASSLAGSGANVLTF
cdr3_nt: TGTGCCAGCAGCTTGGCGGGCTCTGGGGCCAACGTCCTGACTTTC

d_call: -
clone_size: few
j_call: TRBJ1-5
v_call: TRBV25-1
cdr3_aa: CASSEGGPNQPQHF
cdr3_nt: TGTGCCAGCAGTGAGGGAGGGCCGAATCAGCCCCAGCATTTT